This TCR beta chain was identified in a study of graft-versus-host responses after intestinal transplantation. From germline, CDR1 is MNHEY and CDR2 SMNVEV (reference sequence). This CDR3 contains 16 residues. V lost 5 bases, J lost 0 bases, and 17 bases lay in between. Profiled with immunoSEQ multiplex PCR; TCRdb holds only in-frame clones, not every one. The data hold around 13,000 clones, with 93% observed a single time. This clone has just one count. Here the sequenced sample was PBMCs, taken roughly 930 days after intestinal transplantation. The V gene is TRBV27, the J gene TRBJ2-7; the D gene could be TRBD1 or TRBD2 (5 bases each). The clonotype originates from a human patient who received an intestinal transplant, so some T cells may come from the graft donor. For the CDR3, the DNA is TGTGCCAGCAGTCGCGGTGGGGGATCACGCTCCTACGAGCAGTACTTC. Encoded protein: CASSRGGGSRSYEQYF.